Below, 28 T cell receptor beta chains from the same sample are listed, as sequenced in a study of OX40 agonist ivuxolimab in advanced cancers. Sequenced by immunoSEQ multiplex PCR; TCRdb stores in-frame clones only, minus some. The repertoire holds about 120,000 clones, roughly 93% seen once, with less than 0.2% in the top ten. The source was CD4+ or CD8+ T cells sorted from blood, collected in a trial of the OX40 agonist ivuxolimab. These TCRs come from an adult with an advanced solid tumor such as melanoma, head and neck, liver or kidney cancer.

The CDR3 DNA is TGTGCCAGCAGCTTCTGGACTAGCGGGGGGTCGGGGGAGACCCAGTACTTC. Residues: CASSFWTSGGSGETQYF. V gene TRBV11-2 combines with J gene TRBJ2-5, with TRBD2 matching over 14 bases. The V and J ends lost 3 bases and 5 bases, in that order; junction bases with no gene match: 8. This CDR3 has 17 residues. The germline V gene encodes CDR1 SGHAT and CDR2 FQNNGV.

The chain is built from TRBV6-1 and TRBJ2-2; 13 bases match TRBD2. Unmatched junction bases numbered 8, after V lost 2 bases and J lost 2 bases. Germline CDR1 reads MNHNS; CDR2 reads SASEGT. This CDR3 region has 19 residues. The CDR3 protein is CASSESLGTSGANTGELFF. The CDR3 DNA sequence: TGTGCCAGCAGTGAATCCCTCGGGACTAGCGGGGCCAACACCGGGGAGCTGTTTTTT.

The chain uses TRBV5-1 and TRBJ2-7; perhaps TRBD1 as D (7 bases). This CDR3 has 13 residues. The V gene's germline CDR1 is SGHRS and CDR2 YFSETQ. Trimming took off 4 bases at V and 3 bases at J, with 11 bases between the two ends. The CDR3 protein is CASSRGTVYEQYF. The DNA for the CDR3 is TGCGCCAGCAGCCGGGGGACAGTCTACGAGCAGTACTTC.

V usage is TRBV6-1 and J usage is TRBJ2-2, with TRBD1 as a possible D gene (6 bases). The ends were cut back, 4 bases at V and 7 bases at J, with 13 bases in the middle. The CDR3 is made up of 14 amino acids. Germline V gives CDR1 MNHNS, CDR2 SASEGT. CDR3 DNA sequence: TGTGCCAGCAGTGTTGGACAGACGGTCGGGGAGCTGTTTTTT. Its protein product is CASSVGQTVGELFF.

The V call is TRBV5-1, the J call TRBJ2-1; D not resolved. V lost 0 bases to trimming and J lost 0 bases, with 7 bases between them. Germline V gene data show CDR1 as SGHRS and CDR2 as YFSETQ. This CDR3 has 15 residues. The CDR3 bases are TGCGCCAGCAGCTTGGCCGGCAGCTCCTACAATGAGCAGTTCTTC. Translating gives CASSLAGSSYNEQFF. The variable domain in full, completed from reference TRBV5-1 and TRBJ2-1, reads KAGVTQTPRYLIKTRGQQVTLSCSPISGHRSVSWYQQTPGQGLQFLFEYFSETQRNKGNFPGRFSGRQFSNSRSEMNVSTLELGDSALYLCASSLAGSSYNEQFFGPGTRLTVL.

The chain uses TRBV6-6 and TRBJ2-3, with no clear D. Trimming pared 8 bases from V and 6 bases from J, leaving 9 bases between. Germline V gene lookup returns CDR1 MNHNY and CDR2 SVGAGI (reference sequence). This CDR3 contains 11 residues. CDR3 loop: CASLSGDTQYF. CDR3 DNA sequence: TGTGCCAGCCTTTCCGGGGATACGCAGTATTTT.

The chain employs TRBV2 and TRBJ2-1; D not resolved. The CDR3 has 11 amino acids. In germline, CDR1 is SNHLY, CDR2 FYNNEI. The V gene lost 6 bases and the J gene lost 9 bases, with 9 bases spanning the gap. As DNA, the CDR3 is TGTGCCAGCAGCCTGGTCGGTGAGCAGTTCTTC. Protein sequence: CASSLVGEQFF.

This clone was counted only a few times. V usage is TRBV12-5 and J usage is TRBJ1-1; D uncertain. Germline-derived CDR1 and CDR2 are LGHNT and FRNRAP. The CDR3 runs 13 residues. V was pared by 0 bases and J by 1 base, with 3 bases between. The CDR3 region has the DNA TGTGCTAGTGGTTTGGTGGGGAACACTGAAGCTTTCTTT. Protein sequence: CASGLVGNTEAFF. Using reference TRBV12-5 and TRBJ1-1 for the parts outside the CDR3, the full variable domain is DARVTQTPRHKVTEMGQEVTMRCQPILGHNTVFWYRQTMMQGLELLAYFRNRAPLDDSGMPKDRFSAEMPDATLATLKIQPSEPRDSAVYFCASGLVGNTEAFFGQGTRLTVV.

The chain employs TRBV7-2 and TRBJ2-3; 9 positions agree with TRBD2. CDR1 and CDR2 (germline): SGHTA, FQGNSA. V was pared by 5 bases and J by 3 bases, with 3 bases of the junction left unmatched. This CDR3 is built from 14 residues. The CDR3 loop reads CASSGSGRTDTQYF. DNA for the CDR3: TGTGCCAGCAGCGGTAGCGGGAGAACAGATACGCAGTATTTT.

This chain connects TRBV19 to TRBJ2-7; TRBD1 might be the D (6 bases). CDR1 is LNHDA, CDR2 SQIVND, per germline (reference sequence). Trimming took off 0 bases at V and 0 bases at J, with 12 bases between the two ends. CDR3 length: 16 amino acids. This CDR3 is CASSIDRRTVSYEQYF. CDR3 sequence (DNA): TGTGCCAGTAGTATAGATCGCCGGACAGTCTCCTACGAGCAGTACTTC.

This chain connects TRBV18 to TRBJ1-5; no firm D call. The V gene's germline CDR1 is KGHSH and CDR2 LQKENI. This CDR3 has 14 amino acids. V was trimmed by 3 bases and J by 5 bases, leaving 11 bases between them. The CDR3 DNA follows: TGTGCCAGCTCACCGGAACGAGTGGATCAGCCCCAGCATTTT. This translates into CASSPERVDQPQHF.

The genes are TRBV11-2 and TRBJ2-1; 8 bases are shared with TRBD2. The germline CDR1 and CDR2 sequences are SGHAT and FQNNGV. The CDR3 runs 13 residues. Germline trimming cut 6 bases from V and 9 bases from J; bases unmatched to any gene: 7. The DNA for the CDR3 is TGTGCCAGCAGAGGGACTAGGGCAGGTGAGCAGTTCTTC. It is translated as CASRGTRAGEQFF.

The CDR3 DNA reads as TGCGCCAGCAGCCACGGAACGGTGGCGGGAGTTAGAGCCGGGGAGCTGTTTTTT. It codes for CASSHGTVAGVRAGELFF. The chain recombines TRBV4-1 with TRBJ2-2, with 7 bases that match TRBD2. This CDR3 contains 18 residues. Trimming removed 3 bases from V and 6 bases from J; junction bases left unmatched: 16. Germline lookup yields CDR1 MGHRA and CDR2 YSYEKL.

The chain links TRBV4-3 to TRBJ2-7; unclear D gene. The CDR3 totals 15 residues. CDR1 and CDR2 (germline): LGHNA, YSLEER. V was cut by 0 bases and J by 0 bases, with 9 bases left in between. The CDR3 is CASSQDKTGSYEQYF. The CDR3 nucleotides read TGCGCCAGCAGCCAAGATAAGACGGGCTCCTACGAGCAGTACTTC.

The chain joins TRBV7-3 to TRBJ2-2; 10 positions agree with TRBD2. The ends lost 5 bases at V and 4 bases at J; junction bases unmatched: 13. Germline CDR1 SGHTA, CDR2 FQGTGA. The CDR3 has 18 amino acids. The CDR3 DNA is TGTGCCAGCAGCCCCTCGGGGAGCGGGAGGGCGGGCACCGGGGAGCTGTTTTTT. Its translation: CASSPSGSGRAGTGELFF.

V and J are TRBV7-3 and TRBJ2-1; 10 positions match TRBD1. V was clipped by 2 bases and J by 6 bases; unmatched bases: 10. The CDR3 length is 17 residues. The germline gives CDR1 SGHTA, CDR2 FQGTGA. The CDR3 sequence: CASSLSPGTGAPNEQFF. As DNA, the CDR3 is TGTGCCAGCAGCTTATCCCCCGGGACAGGGGCCCCCAATGAGCAGTTCTTC. Complete variable domain (other parts from reference TRBV7-3 and TRBJ2-1): GAGVSQTPSNKVTEKGKYVELRCDPISGHTALYWYRQSLGQGPEFLIYFQGTGAADDSGLPNDRFFAVRPEGSVSTLKIQRTERGDSAVYLCASSLSPGTGAPNEQFFGPGTRLTVL.

The rearrangement links TRBV19 to TRBJ2-5; 7 nucleotides agree with TRBD1. Germline loops: CDR1 LNHDA, CDR2 SQIVND (reference sequence). Trimming cost V 3 bases and J 4 bases; bases outside gene matches: 5. This CDR3 has 14 amino acids. CDR3 sequence reads: CASSIRGGGETQYF. The CDR3 DNA sequence: TGTGCCAGTAGTATCAGAGGGGGCGGAGAGACCCAGTACTTC.

The chain has TRBV4-1 and TRBJ2-3, with D perhaps TRBD2 (6 bases). The V end lost 8 bases, the J end lost 0 bases, and 18 bases lay between the germline ends. The CDR3 sequence is 16 residues long. Germline CDR1 reads MGHRA; CDR2 reads YSYEKL. Here the CDR3 DNA reads TGCGCCAGCCACCCTGTGGGGGGACCCAGCACAGATACGCAGTATTTT. This gives the protein CASHPVGGPSTDTQYF.

V is TRBV10-1 and J is TRBJ2-3; 9 bases agree with TRBD1. From germline, CDR1 is WNHNN and CDR2 SYGVQD (reference sequence). The V segment lost 3 bases and the J segment 4 bases; nucleotides outside the gene matches: 8. The CDR3 runs to 16 residues. CDR3 amino acids: CASSDFDRGKSDTQYF. The CDR3 nucleotides are TGCGCCAGCAGTGATTTCGACAGGGGGAAATCAGATACGCAGTATTTT.

The chain employs TRBV6-4 and TRBJ2-7; the D gene is possibly TRBD1 (7 bases). Germline-derived CDR1 and CDR2 are MRHNA and SNTAGT. V lost 11 bases and J 2 bases, leaving 16 bases between the germline ends. The CDR3 is 13 residues long. In DNA form, the CDR3 reads TGTGCCGAGCGGGTGGGACAGCCCTACGAGCAGTACTTC. It encodes CAERVGQPYEQYF.

V and J are TRBV7-3 and TRBJ1-1, with 7 bases lining up with TRBD1. From germline, CDR1 is SGHTA and CDR2 FQGTGA. The CDR3 is 13 amino acids. V shed 4 bases and J 6 bases; nucleotides not matched to a gene: 5. The DNA for the CDR3 is TGTGCCAGCAGCTCCAGGGGGGGCGCTGAAGCTTTCTTT. Its protein is CASSSRGGAEAFF.

This chain uses TRBV5-5 with TRBJ2-5; D gene ambiguous. The ends were cut back, 3 bases at V and 5 bases at J, with 14 bases in the middle. Germline V gives CDR1 SGHKS, CDR2 YYEKEE (reference sequence). The CDR3 loop spans 14 amino acids. Here the CDR3 reads CASSSRASLETQYF. The CDR3 bases are TGTGCCAGCAGCTCCCGTGCCAGTCTTGAGACCCAGTACTTC.

The CDR3 protein is CASSRTRQETQYF. CDR3 sequence (DNA): TGTGCCAGCAGCCGGACACGGCAAGAGACCCAGTACTTC. This sequence joins TRBV14 and TRBJ2-5; a weak D match, TRBD1 (5 bases). Between the trimmed V and J ends, which lost 4 bases and 2 bases, there was a span of 8 bases. The CDR3 sequence is 13 residues long. CDR1 is SGHDN, CDR2 FVKESK, per germline. Full variable domain (outside the CDR3, taken from reference TRBV14 and TRBJ2-5): EAGVTQFPSHSVIEKGQTVTLRCDPISGHDNLYWYRRVMGKEIKFLLHFVKESKQDESGMPNNRFLAERTGGTYSTLKVQPAELEDSGVYFCASSRTRQETQYFGPGTRLLVL.

This clone was observed once. The V and J genes are TRBV5-4 and TRBJ1-1, with 7 bases aligning to TRBD1. V lost 2 bases, J lost 1 base, and 2 bases stayed unmatched. The CDR3 is made up of 14 amino acids. The V gene's germline CDR1 is SGHNT and CDR2 YYREEE (reference sequence). CDR3: CASSFGTENTEAFF. CDR3 DNA sequence: TGTGCCAGCAGCTTCGGGACAGAGAACACTGAAGCTTTCTTT. Full variable domain (missing parts from reference TRBV5-4 and TRBJ1-1): ETGVTQSPTHLIKTRGQQVTLRCSSQSGHNTVSWYQQALGQGPQFIFQYYREEENGRGNFPPRFSGLQFPNYSSELNVNALELDDSALYLCASSFGTENTEAFFGQGTRLTVV.

This chain links TRBV28 with TRBJ2-3; 10 bases match TRBD2. CDR1 and CDR2 (germline): MDHEN, SYDVKM. Unmatched junction bases numbered 14, after V lost 6 bases and J lost 5 bases. The CDR3 runs to 17 residues. CDR3 bases: TGTGCCAGCAGGCTCCGCCGAGCGGGGGGGGGAGGAGATACGCAGTATTTT. This gives the protein CASRLRRAGGGGDTQYF.

This rearrangement joins TRBV5-1 to TRBJ2-7; either TRBD1 or TRBD2 may supply D (5 bases each). CDR3 length: 14 residues. The germline CDR1 and CDR2 sequences are SGHRS and YFSETQ. Trimming shortened V by 4 bases and J by 1 base, and 12 bases separated the two germline ends. CDR3: CASSPGAGSYEQYF. The CDR3 DNA follows: TGCGCCAGCAGCCCCGGGGCAGGATCCTACGAGCAGTACTTC.

The genes are TRBV9 and TRBJ1-6; no reliable D call. Per germline, CDR1 SGDLS and CDR2 YYNGEE. The CDR3 loop spans 16 amino acids. Trimming shortened V by 0 bases and J by 4 bases, and 11 bases separated the two germline ends. CDR3 in DNA: TGTGCCAGCAGCGTAGGACGAGACTCGTATAATTCACCCCTCCACTTT. Amino acid sequence: CASSVGRDSYNSPLHF.

This chain uses TRBV6-4 with TRBJ2-5; tentatively, D is TRBD2 (5 bases). The end of the DNA fits TRBJ2-7 better, so the J call may be wrong. Germline loops: CDR1 MRHNA, CDR2 SNTAGT. The CDR3 is 10 amino acids. CDR3 bases: TGTGCCCCTGCGGGCTACGAGCAGTACTTC. Translating gives CAPAGYEQYF.